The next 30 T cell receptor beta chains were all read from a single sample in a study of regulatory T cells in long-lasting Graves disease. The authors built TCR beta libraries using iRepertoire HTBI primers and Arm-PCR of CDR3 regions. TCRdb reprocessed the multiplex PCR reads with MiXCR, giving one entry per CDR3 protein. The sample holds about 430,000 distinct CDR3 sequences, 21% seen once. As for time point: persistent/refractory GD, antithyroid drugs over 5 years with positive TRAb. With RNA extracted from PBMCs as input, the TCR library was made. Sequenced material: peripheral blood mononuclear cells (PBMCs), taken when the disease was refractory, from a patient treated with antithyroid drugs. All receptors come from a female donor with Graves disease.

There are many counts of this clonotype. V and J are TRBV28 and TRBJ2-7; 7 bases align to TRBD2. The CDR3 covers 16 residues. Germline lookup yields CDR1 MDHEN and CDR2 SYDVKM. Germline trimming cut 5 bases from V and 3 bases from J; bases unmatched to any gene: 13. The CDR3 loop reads CASSDGAGVNLYEQYF. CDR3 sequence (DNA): TGTGCCAGCAGTGACGGTGCGGGGGTAAACCTCTACGAGCAGTACTTC.

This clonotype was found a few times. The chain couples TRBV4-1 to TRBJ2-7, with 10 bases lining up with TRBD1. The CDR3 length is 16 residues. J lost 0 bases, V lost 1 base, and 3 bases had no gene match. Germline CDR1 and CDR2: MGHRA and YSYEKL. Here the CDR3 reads CASSQAGTGVSYEQYF. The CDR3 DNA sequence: TGCGCCAGCAGCCAAGCCGGGACAGGGGTCTCCTACGAGCAGTACTTC.

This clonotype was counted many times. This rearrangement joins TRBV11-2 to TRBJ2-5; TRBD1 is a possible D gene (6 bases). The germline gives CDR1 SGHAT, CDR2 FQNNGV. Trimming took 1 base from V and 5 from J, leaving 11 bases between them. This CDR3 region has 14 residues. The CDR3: CASSLVSGVETQYF. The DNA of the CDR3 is TGTGCCAGCAGCTTAGTGTCAGGGGTTGAGACCCAGTACTTC.

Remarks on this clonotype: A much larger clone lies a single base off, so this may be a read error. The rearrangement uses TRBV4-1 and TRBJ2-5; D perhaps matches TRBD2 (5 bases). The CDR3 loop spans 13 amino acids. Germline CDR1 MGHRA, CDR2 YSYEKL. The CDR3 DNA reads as TGCGCCAGCAGCCAGGGGAGAGGAGAGACCCAGTGCTTC. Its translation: CASSQGRGETQCF.

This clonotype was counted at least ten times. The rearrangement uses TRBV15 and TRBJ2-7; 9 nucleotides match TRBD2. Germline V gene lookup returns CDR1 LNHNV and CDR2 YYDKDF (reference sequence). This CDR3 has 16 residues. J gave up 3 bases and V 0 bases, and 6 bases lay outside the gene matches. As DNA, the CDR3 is TGTGCCACCAGCAGAGAAAGGGCTAGCGGGAACTACGAGCAGTACTTC. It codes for CATSRERASGNYEQYF. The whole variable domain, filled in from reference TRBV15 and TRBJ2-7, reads DAMVIQNPRYQVTQFGKPVTLSCSQTLNHNVMYWYQQKSSQAPKLLFHYYDKDFNNEADTPDNFQSRRPNTSFCFLDIRSPGLGDTAMYLCATSRERASGNYEQYFGPGTRLTVT.

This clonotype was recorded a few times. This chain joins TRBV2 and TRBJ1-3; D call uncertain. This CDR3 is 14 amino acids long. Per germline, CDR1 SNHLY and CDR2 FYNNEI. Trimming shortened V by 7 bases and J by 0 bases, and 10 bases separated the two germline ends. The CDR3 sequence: CASTVTVSGNTIYF. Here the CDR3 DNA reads TGTGCCAGCACTGTCACGGTCTCTGGAAACACCATATATTTT.

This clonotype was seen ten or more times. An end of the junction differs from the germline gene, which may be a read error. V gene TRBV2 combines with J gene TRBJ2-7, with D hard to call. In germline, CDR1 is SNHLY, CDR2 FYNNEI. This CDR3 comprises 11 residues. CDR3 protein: CASSEAPKQYF. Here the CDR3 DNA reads TGTGCCAGCAGTGAAGCCCCCAAGCAATACTTC.

This CDR3 reads CASKQAGAGYNEQFF. Written as DNA, the CDR3 is TGTGCCAGCAAACAAGCGGGAGCGGGCTACAATGAGCAGTTCTTC. The chain combines TRBV19 with TRBJ2-1, with 8 bases identical to TRBD2. The germline V gene encodes CDR1 LNHDA and CDR2 SQIVND (reference sequence). Trimming took 9 bases from V and 3 from J; bases not matched to a gene: 10. The CDR3 sequence is 15 residues long.

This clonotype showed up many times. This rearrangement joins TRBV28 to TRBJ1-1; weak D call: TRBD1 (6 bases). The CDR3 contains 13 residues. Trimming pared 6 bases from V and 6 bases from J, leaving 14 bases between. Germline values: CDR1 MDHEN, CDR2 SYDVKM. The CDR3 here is CASRTDRTAEAFF. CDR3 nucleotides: TGTGCCAGCAGAACTGACAGGACCGCTGAAGCTTTCTTT.

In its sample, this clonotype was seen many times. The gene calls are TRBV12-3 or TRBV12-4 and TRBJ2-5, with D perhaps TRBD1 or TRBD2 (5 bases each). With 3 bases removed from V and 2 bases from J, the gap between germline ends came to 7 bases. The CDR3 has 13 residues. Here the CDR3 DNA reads TGTGCCAGCAGTTTTTGGGGGCAAGAGACCCAGTACTTC. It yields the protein CASSFWGQETQYF.

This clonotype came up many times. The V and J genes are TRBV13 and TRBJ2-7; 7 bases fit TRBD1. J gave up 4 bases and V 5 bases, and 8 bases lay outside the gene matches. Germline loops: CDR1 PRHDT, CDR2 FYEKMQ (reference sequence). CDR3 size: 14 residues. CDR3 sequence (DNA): TGTGCCAGCAGCGACGGGACAGTACTGTACGAGCAGTACTTC. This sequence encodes CASSDGTVLYEQYF.

This CDR3 is CSVEDLGGQIPYNEQFF. The CDR3 DNA reads TGCAGCGTTGAAGACCTCGGCGGGCAGATTCCCTACAATGAGCAGTTCTTC. The rearrangement links TRBV29-1 to TRBJ2-1; TRBD2 might be the D (5 bases). The V gene's germline CDR1 is SQVTM and CDR2 ANQGSEA. This CDR3 spans 17 amino acids. V lost 0 bases and J 2 bases, leaving 17 bases between the germline ends.

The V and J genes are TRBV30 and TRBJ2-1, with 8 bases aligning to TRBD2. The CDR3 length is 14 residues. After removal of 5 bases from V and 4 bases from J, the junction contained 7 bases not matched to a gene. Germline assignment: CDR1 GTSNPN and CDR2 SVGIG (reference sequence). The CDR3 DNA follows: TGTGCCTGGTGCTCCCCGGGGGGGTACAATGAGCAGTTCTTC. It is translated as CAWCSPGGYNEQFF.

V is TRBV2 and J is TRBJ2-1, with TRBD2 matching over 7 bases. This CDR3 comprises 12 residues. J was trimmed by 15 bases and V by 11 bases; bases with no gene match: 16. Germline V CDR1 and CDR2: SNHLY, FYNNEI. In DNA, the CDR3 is TGTGCCTCCTCGCGGGGGTGGCGGGAAAGGTTCTTC. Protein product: CASSRGWRERFF.

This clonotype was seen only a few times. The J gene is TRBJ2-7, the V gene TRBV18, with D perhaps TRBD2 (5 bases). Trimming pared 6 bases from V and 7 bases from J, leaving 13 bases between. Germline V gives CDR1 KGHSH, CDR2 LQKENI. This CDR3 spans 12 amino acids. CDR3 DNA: TGTGCCAGCTCGAGTGAAGGCGGGGAGCAGTACTTC. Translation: CASSSEGGEQYF.

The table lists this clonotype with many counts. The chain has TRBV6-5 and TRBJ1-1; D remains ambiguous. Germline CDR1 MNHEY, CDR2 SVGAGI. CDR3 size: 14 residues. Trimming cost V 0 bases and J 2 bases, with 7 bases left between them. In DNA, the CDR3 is TGTGCCAGCAGTTACTCGAGGGTAAACACTGAAGCTTTCTTT. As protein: CASSYSRVNTEAFF.

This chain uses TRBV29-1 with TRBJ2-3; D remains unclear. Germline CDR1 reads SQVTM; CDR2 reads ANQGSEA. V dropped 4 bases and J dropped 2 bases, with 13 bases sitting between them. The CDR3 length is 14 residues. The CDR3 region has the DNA TGCAGCGTTGCCCCTCTGGGGAACACAGATACGCAGTATTTT. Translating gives CSVAPLGNTDTQYF.

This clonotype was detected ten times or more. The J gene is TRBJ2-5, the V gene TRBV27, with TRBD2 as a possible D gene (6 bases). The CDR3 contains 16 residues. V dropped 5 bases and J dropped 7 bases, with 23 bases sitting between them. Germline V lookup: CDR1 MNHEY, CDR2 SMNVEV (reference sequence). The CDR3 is CASSPGGSGLIGTQYF. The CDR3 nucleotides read TGTGCCAGCAGTCCCGGTGGTAGCGGACTAATAGGGACCCAGTACTTC.

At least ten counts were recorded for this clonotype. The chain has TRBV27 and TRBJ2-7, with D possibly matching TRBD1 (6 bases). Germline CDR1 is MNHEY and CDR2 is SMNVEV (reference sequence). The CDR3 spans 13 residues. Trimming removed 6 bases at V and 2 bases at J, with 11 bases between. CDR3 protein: CASRGTPPYEQYF. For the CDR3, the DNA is TGTGCCAGCAGGGGGACACCTCCCTACGAGCAGTACTTC.

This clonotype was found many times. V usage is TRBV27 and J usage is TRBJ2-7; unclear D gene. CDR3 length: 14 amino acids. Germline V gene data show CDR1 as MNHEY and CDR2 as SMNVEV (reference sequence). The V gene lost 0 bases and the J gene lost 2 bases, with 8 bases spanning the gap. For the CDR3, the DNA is TGTGCCAGCAGTTTATCGGCCCCCACCTACGAGCAGTACTTC. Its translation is CASSLSAPTYEQYF.

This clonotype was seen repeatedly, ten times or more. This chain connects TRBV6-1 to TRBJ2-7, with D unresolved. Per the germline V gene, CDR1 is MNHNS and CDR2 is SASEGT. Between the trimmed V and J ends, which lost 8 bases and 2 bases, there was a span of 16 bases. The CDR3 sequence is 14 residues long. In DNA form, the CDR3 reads TGTGCCAGCCATAAACCCGACAAACCCTACGAGCAGTACTTC. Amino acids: CASHKPDKPYEQYF.

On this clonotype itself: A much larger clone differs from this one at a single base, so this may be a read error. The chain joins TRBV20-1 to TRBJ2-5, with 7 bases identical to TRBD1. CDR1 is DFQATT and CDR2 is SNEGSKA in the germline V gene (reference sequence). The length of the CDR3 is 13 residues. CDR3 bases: TGCAGTGGCAGTGGGGACAGCCAAGAGACCCTGTACTTC. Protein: CSGSGDSQETLYF.

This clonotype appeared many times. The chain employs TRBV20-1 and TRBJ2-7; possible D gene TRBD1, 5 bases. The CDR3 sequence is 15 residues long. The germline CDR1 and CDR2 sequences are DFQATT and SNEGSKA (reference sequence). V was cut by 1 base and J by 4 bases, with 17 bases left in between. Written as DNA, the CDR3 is TGCAGTGCTAGAGTTTCAGGGCAGTTCGGGTACGAGCAGTACTTC. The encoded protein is CSARVSGQFGYEQYF.

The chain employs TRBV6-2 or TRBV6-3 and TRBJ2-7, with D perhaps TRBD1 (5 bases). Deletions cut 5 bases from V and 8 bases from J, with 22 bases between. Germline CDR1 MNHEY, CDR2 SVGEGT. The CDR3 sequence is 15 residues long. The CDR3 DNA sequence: TGTGCCAGCAGTGAAGCCTGGCAGGGTGTGTACAAGCAGTACTTC. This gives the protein CASSEAWQGVYKQYF.

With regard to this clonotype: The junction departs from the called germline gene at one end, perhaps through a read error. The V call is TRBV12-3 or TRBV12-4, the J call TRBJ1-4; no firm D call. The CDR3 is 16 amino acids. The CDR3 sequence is CASRSPRRAANEELFF. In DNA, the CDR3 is TGTGCCAGCAGGTCGCCGAGGAGGGCTGCTAATGAAGAACTGTTTTTT.

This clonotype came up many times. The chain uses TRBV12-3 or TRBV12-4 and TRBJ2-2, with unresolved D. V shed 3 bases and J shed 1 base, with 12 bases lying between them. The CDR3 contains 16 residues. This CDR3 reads CASSFEVIWNTGELFF. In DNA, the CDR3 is TGTGCCAGCAGTTTTGAAGTCATTTGGAACACCGGGGAGCTGTTTTTT.

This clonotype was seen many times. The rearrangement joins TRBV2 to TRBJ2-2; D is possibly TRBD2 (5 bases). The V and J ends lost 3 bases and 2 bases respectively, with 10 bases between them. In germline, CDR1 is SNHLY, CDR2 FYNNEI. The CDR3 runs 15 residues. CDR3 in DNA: TGTGCCAGCAGTGATTCCGGACTCAACACCGGGGAGCTGTTTTTT. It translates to CASSDSGLNTGELFF.

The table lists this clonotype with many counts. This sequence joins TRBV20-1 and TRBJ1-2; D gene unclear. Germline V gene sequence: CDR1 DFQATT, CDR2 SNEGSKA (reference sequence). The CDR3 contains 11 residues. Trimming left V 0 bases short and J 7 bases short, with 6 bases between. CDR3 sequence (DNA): TGCAGTGCTAGAGAAGACCCTGGCTACACCTTC. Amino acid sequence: CSAREDPGYTF.

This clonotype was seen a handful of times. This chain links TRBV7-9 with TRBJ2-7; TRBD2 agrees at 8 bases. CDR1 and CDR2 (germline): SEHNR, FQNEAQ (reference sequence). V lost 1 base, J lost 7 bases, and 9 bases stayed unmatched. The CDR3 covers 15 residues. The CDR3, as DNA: TGTGCCAGCAGCTTAGACGGGATTCGGGAGGGGGAGCAGTACTTC. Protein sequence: CASSLDGIREGEQYF.

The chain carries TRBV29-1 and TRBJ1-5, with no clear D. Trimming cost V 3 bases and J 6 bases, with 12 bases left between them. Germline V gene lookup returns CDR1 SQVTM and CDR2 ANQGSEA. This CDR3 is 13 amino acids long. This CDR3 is CSVELSIGQPQHF. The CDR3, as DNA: TGCAGCGTTGAGCTCTCGATCGGTCAGCCCCAGCATTTT.